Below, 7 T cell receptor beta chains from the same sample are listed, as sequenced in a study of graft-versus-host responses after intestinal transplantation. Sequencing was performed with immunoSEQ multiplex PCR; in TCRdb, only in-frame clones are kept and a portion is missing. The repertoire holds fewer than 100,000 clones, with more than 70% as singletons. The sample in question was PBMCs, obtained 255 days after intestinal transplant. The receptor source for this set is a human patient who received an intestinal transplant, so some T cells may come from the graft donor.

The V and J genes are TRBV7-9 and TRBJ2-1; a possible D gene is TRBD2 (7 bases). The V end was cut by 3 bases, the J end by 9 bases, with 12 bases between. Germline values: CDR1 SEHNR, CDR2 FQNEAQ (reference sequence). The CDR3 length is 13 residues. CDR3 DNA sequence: TGTGCCAGCAGCTTGGGGGGGCCCGGTGAGCAGTTCTTC. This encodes CASSLGGPGEQFF.

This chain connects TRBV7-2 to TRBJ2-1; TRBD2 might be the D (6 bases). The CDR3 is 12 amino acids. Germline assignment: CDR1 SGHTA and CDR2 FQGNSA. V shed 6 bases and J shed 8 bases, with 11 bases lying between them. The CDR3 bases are TGTGCCAGCAGACGGACTAAGGATGAGCAGTTCTTC. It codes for CASRRTKDEQFF. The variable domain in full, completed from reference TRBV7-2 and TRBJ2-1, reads GAGVSQSPSNKVTEKGKDVELRCDPISGHTALYWYRQSLGQGLEFLIYFQGNSAPDKSGLPSDRFSAERTGGSVSTLTIQRTQQEDSAVYLCASRRTKDEQFFGPGTRLTVL.

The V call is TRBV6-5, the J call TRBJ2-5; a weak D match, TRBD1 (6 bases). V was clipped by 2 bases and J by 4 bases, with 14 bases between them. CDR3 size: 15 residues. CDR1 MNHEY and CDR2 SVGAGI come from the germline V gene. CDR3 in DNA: TGTGCCAGCAGTTACACCGGGACAAGGGTAGAGACCCAGTACTTC. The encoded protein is CASSYTGTRVETQYF.

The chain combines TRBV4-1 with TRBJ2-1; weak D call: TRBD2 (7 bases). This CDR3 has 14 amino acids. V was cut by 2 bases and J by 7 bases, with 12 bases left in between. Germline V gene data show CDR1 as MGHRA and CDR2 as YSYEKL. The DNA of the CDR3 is TGCGCCAGCAGCCAACGGGGGGCACTAAATGAGCAGTTCTTC. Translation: CASSQRGALNEQFF.

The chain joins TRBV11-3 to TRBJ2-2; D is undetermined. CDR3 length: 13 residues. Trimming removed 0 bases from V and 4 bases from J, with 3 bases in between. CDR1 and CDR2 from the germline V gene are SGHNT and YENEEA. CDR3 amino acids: CASSLDVTGELFF. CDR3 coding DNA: TGTGCCAGCAGCTTAGACGTCACCGGGGAGCTGTTTTTT.

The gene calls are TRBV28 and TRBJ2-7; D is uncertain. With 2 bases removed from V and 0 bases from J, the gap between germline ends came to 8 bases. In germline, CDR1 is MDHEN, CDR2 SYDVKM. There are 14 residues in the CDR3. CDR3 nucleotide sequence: TGTGCCAGCAGTTTAGTAGGGTCCTCCTACGAGCAGTACGTC. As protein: CASSLVGSSYEQYV.

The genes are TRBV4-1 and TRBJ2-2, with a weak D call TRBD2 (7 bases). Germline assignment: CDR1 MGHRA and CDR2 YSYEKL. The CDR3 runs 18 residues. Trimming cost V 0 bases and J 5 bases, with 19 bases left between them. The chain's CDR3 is CASSQDRSGGGQTGELFF. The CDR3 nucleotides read TGCGCCAGCAGCCAAGATCGGTCGGGCGGGGGCCAGACCGGGGAGCTGTTTTTT.